This passage covers 13 T cell receptor beta chains from one sample sequenced in a study of blood T cell repertoires in COVID-19. Profiling relied on immunoSEQ multiplex PCR, and the TCRdb table lists in-frame clones only, not all of them. The sample records some 67,000 clones, around 88% being singletons. The sample taken for sequencing was peripheral blood. Receptors originate from a woman of 80 years or more with acute or convalescent COVID-19.

The gene calls are TRBV7-9 and TRBJ1-3, with D uncertain. Germline-derived CDR1 and CDR2 are SEHNR and FQNEAQ (reference sequence). The CDR3 has 15 residues. Trimming stripped 5 bases from V and 2 bases from J, with 13 bases between. CDR3 loop: CASSPANAAGNTIYF. The CDR3 bases are TGTGCCAGCAGCCCCGCCAATGCAGCTGGAAACACCATATATTTT.

The chain couples TRBV15 to TRBJ2-5; 9 nucleotides line up with TRBD2. The V and J ends lost 1 base and 5 bases, in that order; junction bases with no gene match: 5. Germline V CDR1 and CDR2: LNHNV, YYDKDF (reference sequence). This CDR3 spans 15 amino acids. DNA of the CDR3: TGTGCCACCAGCAGAGTAGCGGGAGTAGGGGAGACCCAGTACTTC. Its protein is CATSRVAGVGETQYF. The whole variable domain, filled in from reference TRBV15 and TRBJ2-5, reads DAMVIQNPRYQVTQFGKPVTLSCSQTLNHNVMYWYQQKSSQAPKLLFHYYDKDFNNEADTPDNFQSRRPNTSFCFLDIRSPGLGDTAMYLCATSRVAGVGETQYFGPGTRLLVL.

V usage is TRBV6-6 and J usage is TRBJ2-3; D remains unclear. Looked up from germline, CDR1 is MNHNY and CDR2 is SVGAGI (reference sequence). The CDR3 spans 15 residues. Trimming removed 6 bases at V and 1 base at J, with 14 bases between. The CDR3 protein is CASRAQISGTDTQYF. The CDR3 DNA follows: TGTGCCAGCAGGGCACAAATCAGCGGCACAGATACGCAGTATTTT.

The rearrangement joins TRBV18 to TRBJ1-5; the D gene is possibly TRBD1 (6 bases). The CDR3 is made up of 15 amino acids. Per the germline V gene, CDR1 is KGHSH and CDR2 is LQKENI. V dropped 3 bases and J dropped 3 bases, with 12 bases sitting between them. Here the CDR3 reads CASSPTGTNNQPQHF. The CDR3 coding sequence is TGTGCCAGCTCACCTACCGGGACAAACAATCAGCCCCAGCATTTT.

The chain carries TRBV9 and TRBJ1-1, with 7 positions matching TRBD1. CDR3 length: 15 amino acids. CDR1 and CDR2 from the germline V gene are SGDLS and YYNGEE. The junction had 10 bases not matched to a gene; V was cut back by 3 bases and J by 5 bases. CDR3 amino acids: CASSARQGGVTEAFF. CDR3 sequence (DNA): TGTGCCAGCAGCGCCCGACAGGGTGGGGTGACTGAAGCTTTCTTT.

The chain is built from TRBV27 and TRBJ1-1; D unclear. CDR3 length equals 13 residues. V gave up 2 bases and J gave up 6 bases, with 10 bases separating them. Germline V gives CDR1 MNHEY, CDR2 SMNVEV (reference sequence). The CDR3 region has the DNA TGTGCCAGCAGTTTAATCGGGAAACCTGAAGCTTTCTTT. Its translation: CASSLIGKPEAFF.

The chain has TRBV3-1 (or the pseudogene TRBV3-2) and TRBJ1-1, with a tentative D call TRBD1 (5 bases). The germline V gene has CDR1 LGHDT and CDR2 YNNKEL (reference sequence). This CDR3 has 14 amino acids. Trimming left V 3 bases short and J 0 bases short, with 8 bases between. The CDR3 sequence is CASSQGGMNTEAFF. CDR3 coding DNA: TGTGCCAGCAGCCAGGGGGGGATGAACACTGAAGCTTTCTTT.

The genes are TRBV28 and TRBJ1-4; D might be TRBD1 (5 bases). This CDR3 comprises 14 residues. CDR1 and CDR2 from the germline V gene are MDHEN and SYDVKM. Trimming pared 4 bases from V and 0 bases from J, leaving 6 bases between. The CDR3, as DNA: TGTGCCAGCAGTTCAGGGACAACTAATGAAAAACTGTTTTTT. Translating gives CASSSGTTNEKLFF. Full variable domain (missing parts from reference TRBV28 and TRBJ1-4): DVKVTQSSRYLVKRTGEKVFLECVQDMDHENMFWYRQDPGLGLRLIYFSYDVKMKEKGDIPEGYSVSREKKERFSLILESASTNQTSMYLCASSSGTTNEKLFFGSGTQLSVL.

J is TRBJ1-2 and V is TRBV3-1 (or the pseudogene TRBV3-2); D gene unclear. CDR3 size: 13 residues. With 6 bases removed from V and 1 base from J, the gap between germline ends came to 9 bases. The germline gives CDR1 LGHDT, CDR2 YNNKEL (reference sequence). CDR3 bases: TGTGCCAGCAGTCGGTTTATTAACTATGGCTACACCTTC. Translating it yields CASSRFINYGYTF.

The chain links TRBV25-1 to TRBJ1-5; TRBD1 agrees at 12 bases. The CDR3 extends over 17 amino acids. V lost 3 bases and J lost 5; bases outside the gene matches: 8. Germline-derived CDR1 and CDR2 are MGHDK and SYGVNS. In nucleotides, the CDR3 is TGTGCCAGCAGTGAGCGCGGGGGGACAGGGGGCGATCAGCCCCAGCATTTT. Its translation is CASSERGGTGGDQPQHF.

The rearrangement uses TRBV18 and TRBJ2-6, with 8 bases lining up with TRBD1. Germline lookup yields CDR1 KGHSH and CDR2 LQKENI. The ends lost 4 bases at V and 2 bases at J; junction bases unmatched: 16. This CDR3 is built from 20 residues. In DNA, the CDR3 is TGTGCCAGCTCACAACTTGGACCGGGACAGGCACTAACTGGGGCCAACGTCCTGACTTTC. The encoded protein is CASSQLGPGQALTGANVLTF.

The CDR3 protein is CASSLGGTGAVEQYF. The CDR3 coding sequence is TGTGCCAGCAGCTTAGGGGGGACAGGGGCTGTCGAGCAGTACTTC. This chain links TRBV11-3 with TRBJ2-7, with TRBD1 matching 10 bases. Trimming took 1 base from V and 6 from J; bases not matched to a gene: 6. Germline-derived CDR1 and CDR2 are SGHNT and YENEEA. The CDR3 has 15 residues.

DNA for the CDR3: TGTGCCAGCAGTTTACGGAGAGAGACCCAGTACTTC. Amino acid sequence: CASSLRRETQYF. The rearrangement links TRBV28 to TRBJ2-5; D not certain. This CDR3 region has 12 residues. Germline V gene lookup returns CDR1 MDHEN and CDR2 SYDVKM. V lost 2 bases and J 4 bases, leaving 5 bases between the germline ends.